These 24 T cell receptor beta chains were all obtained from the same sample, sequenced in a study of control samples from healthy donors and cancer patients. TCRdb keeps only in-frame clones here, not all; method: immunoSEQ multiplex PCR. Here the sample spans roughly 100,000 clones, roughly nine tenths being singletons. Sample: blood. The receptors here all came from a woman in her twenties or thirties in good health.

This clone was picked up one time. The gene calls are TRBV7-3 and TRBJ1-1; possible D gene TRBD1, 5 bases. V was shortened by 5 bases and J by 2 bases, with 9 bases between the two germline ends. The CDR3 sequence is 13 residues long. CDR1 and CDR2 (germline): SGHTA, FQGTGA. The CDR3 sequence is CASSTDSNTEAFF. The CDR3 bases are TGTGCCAGCAGCACCGACAGTAACACTGAAGCTTTCTTT.

The J gene is TRBJ1-1, the V gene TRBV5-1; 12 bases map to TRBD1. Losses at the gene ends were 3 bases for V and 7 bases for J; bases not matched to a gene: 4. Looked up from germline, CDR1 is SGHRS and CDR2 is YFSETQ. CDR3 length: 14 residues. The CDR3 protein is CASSWDRGLGEAFF. In nucleotides, the CDR3 is TGCGCCAGCAGCTGGGACAGGGGGCTTGGTGAAGCTTTCTTT.

The chain links TRBV6-5 to TRBJ2-7; D not certain. This CDR3 contains 10 residues. Trimming shortened V by 4 bases and J by 6 bases, and 4 bases separated the two germline ends. CDR1 is MNHEY, CDR2 SVGAGI, per germline. CDR3 sequence (DNA): TGTGCCAGCAGTTGGTCCGAGCAGTACTTC. It codes for CASSWSEQYF.

This chain links TRBV4-1 with TRBJ2-1, with D possibly TRBD2 on 6 matching bases. There are 16 residues in the CDR3. The germline CDR1 and CDR2 sequences are MGHRA and YSYEKL. V shed 7 bases and J shed 5 bases, with 21 bases lying between them. CDR3 in DNA: TGCGCCAGCAAGGGTGTCGGAAGGGGAGGCAACAATGAGCAGTTCTTC. Protein product: CASKGVGRGGNNEQFF.

This clone was picked up one time. The chain links TRBV18 to TRBJ2-1, with a tentative D call TRBD2 (6 bases). This CDR3 has 13 amino acids. Per the germline V gene, CDR1 is KGHSH and CDR2 is LQKENI. Trimming removed 4 bases from V and 6 bases from J, with 10 bases in between. The chain's CDR3 is CASSLRRVNEQFF. In nucleotides, the CDR3 is TGTGCCAGCTCACTGCGGAGGGTCAATGAGCAGTTCTTC.

CDR3: CASSVYATGGSGNTIYF. The DNA for the CDR3 is TGTGCCAGCAGCGTTTACGCGACGGGTGGTTCTGGAAACACCATATATTTT. This chain joins TRBV9 and TRBJ1-3; D is uncertain. CDR3 size: 17 residues. Trimming pared 2 bases from V and 1 base from J, leaving 16 bases between. The germline gives CDR1 SGDLS, CDR2 YYNGEE. Full variable domain (remainder filled in from reference TRBV9 and TRBJ1-3): DSGVTQTPKHLITATGQRVTLRCSPRSGDLSVYWYQQSLDQGLQFLIQYYNGEERAKGNILERFSAQQFPDLHSELNLSSLELGDSALYFCASSVYATGGSGNTIYFGEGSWLTVV.

This clone was detected only a few times. The chain couples TRBV7-8 to TRBJ2-7; 7 positions match TRBD2. The CDR3 sequence is 15 residues long. The germline V gene encodes CDR1 SGHVS and CDR2 FQNEAQ. Trimming removed 5 bases from V and 0 bases from J; junction bases left unmatched: 7. The CDR3 sequence is CASSPRLATSYEQYF. CDR3 coding DNA: TGTGCCAGCAGCCCCCGACTAGCAACCTCCTACGAGCAGTACTTC.

The rearrangement links TRBV19 to TRBJ2-1; D is unresolved. Trimming removed 6 bases at V and 4 bases at J, with 10 bases between. Germline V CDR1 and CDR2: LNHDA, SQIVND (reference sequence). The CDR3 extends over 13 amino acids. CDR3 in amino acids: CASSLPRYNEQFF. The CDR3 DNA follows: TGTGCCAGTAGCCTCCCCCGATACAATGAGCAGTTCTTC. The entire variable domain, with the rest obtained from reference TRBV19 and TRBJ2-1, is as follows: DGGITQSPKYLFRKEGQNVTLSCEQNLNHDAMYWYRQDPGQGLRLIYYSQIVNDFQKGDIAEGYSVSREKKESFPLTVTSAQKNPTAFYLCASSLPRYNEQFFGPGTRLTVL.

This chain links TRBV18 with TRBJ1-5, with TRBD1 matching over 9 bases. CDR3 size: 17 residues. Trimming took 6 bases from V and 2 from J; bases not matched to a gene: 11. Germline CDR1 is KGHSH and CDR2 is LQKENI. Here the CDR3 DNA reads TGTGCCAGCTCCCGGGAACAGGGGGCAATTGGCAATCAGCCCCAGCATTTT. Translated, it gives CASSREQGAIGNQPQHF. The complete variable domain, with remaining parts taken from reference TRBV18 and TRBJ1-5, reads NAGVMQNPRHLVRRRGQEARLRCSPMKGHSHVYWYRQLPEEGLKFMVYLQKENIIDESGMPKERFSAEFPKEGPSILRIQQVVRGDSAAYFCASSREQGAIGNQPQHFGDGTRLSIL.

The rearrangement links TRBV5-1 to TRBJ1-5; a weak D match, TRBD1 (6 bases). The V gene's germline CDR1 is SGHRS and CDR2 YFSETQ. The V end lost 0 bases, the J end lost 3 bases, and 10 bases lay between the germline ends. This CDR3 contains 15 residues. CDR3 nucleotides: TGCGCCAGCAGCTTGGAAGGACAGCCCAATCAGCCCCAGCATTTT. Protein: CASSLEGQPNQPQHF.

CDR3 DNA sequence: TGTGCCAGTACAACTGACAGATCTAATGAAAAACTGTTTTTT. Its protein is CASTTDRSNEKLFF. V and J are TRBV19 and TRBJ1-4, with D perhaps TRBD1 (5 bases). The CDR3 has 14 amino acids. Germline CDR1 is LNHDA and CDR2 is SQIVND (reference sequence). Trimming pared 7 bases from V and 3 bases from J, leaving 12 bases between.

This clone has just one count. V and J are TRBV7-3 and TRBJ2-4; D is uncertain. The CDR3 extends over 13 amino acids. V lost 2 bases and J 8 bases, leaving 10 bases between the germline ends. CDR1 and CDR2 (germline): SGHTA, FQGTGA. The CDR3 DNA is TGTGCCAGCAGCTTAGGGGTCAGCCACATTCAGTACTTC. The encoded protein is CASSLGVSHIQYF.

The chain has TRBV10-1 and TRBJ2-2; no clear D gene. V lost 0 bases, J lost 5 bases, and 10 bases lay in between. CDR1 and CDR2 (germline): WNHNN, SYGVQD (reference sequence). This CDR3 comprises 15 residues. DNA for the CDR3: TGCGCCAGCAGTGAGTCGAAGGTTGGGACCGGGGAGCTGTTTTTT. It encodes CASSESKVGTGELFF.

The CDR3 DNA follows: TGTGCCAGCAGTTTCCAGGGTGGAAACACCATATATTTT. It specifies CASSFQGGNTIYF. The chain joins TRBV28 to TRBJ1-3, with D tentatively TRBD1 (5 bases). This CDR3 is 13 amino acids long. The V end was cut by 3 bases, the J end by 3 bases, with 6 bases between. Looked up from germline, CDR1 is MDHEN and CDR2 is SYDVKM.

This chain uses TRBV19 with TRBJ1-5; TRBD1 is a possible D gene (5 bases). The CDR3 is 18 amino acids. Germline loops: CDR1 LNHDA, CDR2 SQIVND (reference sequence). V was cut by 10 bases and J by 0 bases, with 25 bases left in between. The CDR3 nucleotides are TGTGCCACCTTCCCCCAATGGGGAGGGACTTATAGCAATCAGCCCCAGCATTTT. Its protein product is CATFPQWGGTYSNQPQHF.

This clone showed up just once. The chain uses TRBV6-5 and TRBJ1-3; D is perhaps TRBD1 (6 bases). Trimming removed 6 bases at V and 2 bases at J, with 11 bases between. From germline, CDR1 is MNHEY and CDR2 SVGAGI. This CDR3 comprises 14 residues. CDR3 in DNA: TGTGCCAGCAGGACAACAGGGACTGGAAACACCATATATTTT. Translation gives CASRTTGTGNTIYF.

CDR3: CASSVTGAQETQYF. CDR3 coding DNA: TGTGCCAGCAGCGTGACAGGGGCGCAAGAGACCCAGTACTTC. The chain couples TRBV9 to TRBJ2-5; 8 bases map to TRBD1. The CDR3 contains 14 residues. J was trimmed by 2 bases and V by 2 bases; bases with no gene match: 2. Germline CDR1 SGDLS, CDR2 YYNGEE.

The CDR3 reads CASSLGPGSGSPLHF. The CDR3 DNA is TGTGCCAGCAGTTTAGGTCCAGGGTCCGGTTCACCCCTCCACTTT. The V and J genes are TRBV28 and TRBJ1-6, with D perhaps matching TRBD1 (5 bases). Germline CDR1 is MDHEN and CDR2 is SYDVKM. Deletions cut 2 bases from V and 9 bases from J, with 14 bases between. The CDR3 runs 15 residues.

CDR3 in amino acids: CASSPDPPLRRYTF. The CDR3 bases are TGCGCCAGCAGCCCGGACCCTCCGCTTAGGCGCTACACCTTC. V and J are TRBV5-1 and TRBJ1-2, with D uncertain. The germline gives CDR1 SGHRS, CDR2 YFSETQ. CDR3 length: 14 amino acids. The V end lost 4 bases, the J end lost 9 bases, and 19 bases lay between the germline ends.

This clone was observed a single time. The gene calls are TRBV18 and TRBJ1-3, with D unresolved. V dropped 3 bases and J dropped 0 bases, with 6 bases sitting between them. CDR3 size: 14 residues. Looked up from germline, CDR1 is KGHSH and CDR2 is LQKENI. CDR3 sequence (DNA): TGTGCCAGCTCACCTCTGAACTCTGGAAACACCATATATTTT. Residues: CASSPLNSGNTIYF.

The chain links TRBV10-2 to TRBJ2-7; a weak D match, TRBD1 (5 bases). V lost 7 bases to trimming and J lost 3 bases, with 16 bases between them. CDR1 is WSHSY, CDR2 SAAADI, per germline. The CDR3 is 14 residues long. CDR3 in amino acids: CASTPAAGNYEQYF. The DNA for the CDR3 is TGCGCCAGCACCCCCGCGGCAGGGAACTACGAGCAGTACTTC.

The chain combines TRBV5-1 with TRBJ2-7; D possibly uses TRBD1 or TRBD2 (5 bases each). Germline V lookup: CDR1 SGHRS, CDR2 YFSETQ. The V end was cut by 0 bases, the J end by 2 bases, with 12 bases between. CDR3 length equals 15 residues. In DNA form, the CDR3 reads TGCGCCAGCAGCTTGGCGCCAGGGAGCCCCTACGAGCAGTACTTC. This translates into CASSLAPGSPYEQYF.

The rearrangement uses TRBV7-9 and TRBJ2-1; TRBD2 aligns across 8 bases. CDR1 and CDR2 from the germline V gene are SEHNR and FQNEAQ (reference sequence). The CDR3 loop spans 14 amino acids. With V trimmed by 5 bases and J by 5 bases, 5 bases remained unmatched. The CDR3 sequence is CASSPRSGNNEQFF. CDR3 nucleotides: TGTGCCAGCAGCCCCCGTAGCGGGAACAATGAGCAGTTCTTC.

The chain uses TRBV18 and TRBJ1-3; 7 bases agree with TRBD1. Germline V gene data show CDR1 as KGHSH and CDR2 as LQKENI. V lost 2 bases and J lost 0; bases outside the gene matches: 4. The CDR3 loop spans 16 amino acids. This CDR3 is CASSPTTGASGNTIYF. The CDR3 nucleotides read TGTGCCAGCTCACCAACAACAGGGGCCTCTGGAAACACCATATATTTT.